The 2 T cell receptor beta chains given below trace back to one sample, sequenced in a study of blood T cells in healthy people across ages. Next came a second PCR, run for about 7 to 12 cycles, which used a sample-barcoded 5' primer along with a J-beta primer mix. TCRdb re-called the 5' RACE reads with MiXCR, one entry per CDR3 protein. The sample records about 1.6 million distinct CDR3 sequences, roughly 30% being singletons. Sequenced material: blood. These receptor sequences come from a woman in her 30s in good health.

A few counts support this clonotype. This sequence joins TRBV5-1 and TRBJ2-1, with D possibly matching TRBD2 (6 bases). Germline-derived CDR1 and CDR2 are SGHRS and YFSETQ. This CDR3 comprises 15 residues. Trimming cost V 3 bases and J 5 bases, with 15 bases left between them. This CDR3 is CASSSDPGLHNEQFF. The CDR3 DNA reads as TGCGCCAGCAGCTCGGACCCGGGACTGCACAATGAGCAGTTCTTC.

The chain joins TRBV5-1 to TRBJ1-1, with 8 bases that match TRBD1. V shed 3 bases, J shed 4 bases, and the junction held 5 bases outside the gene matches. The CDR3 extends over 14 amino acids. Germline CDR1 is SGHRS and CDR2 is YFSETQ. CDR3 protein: CASSSTGAVTEAFF. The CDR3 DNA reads TGCGCCAGCAGCTCGACAGGGGCGGTCACTGAAGCTTTCTTT.